This T cell receptor (beta chain) was recovered during a study of response to subunit inactivated influenza vaccine. In its sample, this clonotype was seen a few times. The CDR3 consists of 15 residues. Germline V gene sequence: CDR1 MNHNS, CDR2 SASEGT. The V and J ends lost 7 bases and 11 bases respectively, with 24 bases between them. TCRdb processed the RT-PCR reads anew with MiXCR; each CDR3 protein has one entry. The sample gives approximately 520,000 distinct CDR3 sequences, 15% to 20% of which show up once; less than 4% is in the top ten. Sample: CD4+ T cells sorted from PBMCs, taken roughly 24 months after vaccination. The sequence was collected from a man aged 50 to 69 who received an inactivated influenza vaccine. The chain uses TRBV6-1 and TRBJ2-1; TRBD2 is a possible D gene (6 bases). The chain's CDR3 is CASTDPGLRSDQQFF. Here the CDR3 DNA reads TGTGCCAGCACCGACCCAGGACTAAGGTCGGATCAGCAGTTCTTC.